A selection of T cell receptor beta chains follows, all from one sample in a study of T cell responses to AZD1222 COVID-19 vaccine. Method: immunoSEQ multiplex PCR; TCRdb's copy keeps in-frame clones and lacks some. The sample has more than 95,000 clones; about 88% are singletons. The sequencing used peripheral blood, collected on day 0 of AZD1222 vaccination. The source of these receptors is an adult in good health. Both conserved end residues are part of each CDR3. A D gene is named only where the DNA matches it firmly.

-,TRBV28,CASSLSFRARRAGELFF
-,TRBV12-5,CASGLRPRIETQYF
-,TRBV5-1,CASSLDPGAGETQYF
-,TRBV15,CATSREGKTEQYF
-,TRBV5-6,CASSSSSYEQYF
-,TRBV13,CASSLRVVLNTEAFF
TRBD1,TRBV2,CASNWGTGYNEQFF
-,TRBV28,CASSPMETGELFF
-,TRBV2,CASRLSNQPQHF
-,TRBV6-1,CASSEAGGRETQYF
-,TRBV6-5,CASSAAGALNTEAFF
-,TRBV6-5,CASNRGYEQYF
-,TRBV5-1,CASSWRALGTDTQYF
-,TRBV28,CASTPPRRIGNQPQHF
TRBD2,TRBV5-4,CASTGLAGGETQYF
TRBD1,TRBV25-1,CASSYLGGSSYNEQFF
-,TRBV13,CASSLSSSASYEQYF
-,TRBV6-5,CASSVMGVNTEAFF
-,TRBV7-7,CASSLSGTDTQYF
-,TRBV9,CASSGRQSTDTQYF
TRBD2,TRBV7-2,CASILAGGNEQFF
-,TRBV11-2,CASRKLTGSYEQYF
-,TRBV19,CATAKDGFLVNQPQHF
TRBD1,TRBV6-1,CASSEAVTGRGKLFF
TRBD1,TRBV19,CASSWDRGAVETQYF
TRBD1,TRBV5-1,CASGSGTVNYGYTF
-,TRBV7-9,CASTFTGFSSGANVLTF
-,TRBV5-4,CASSLVDRSGELFF
-,TRBV5-4,CATRYTGELFF
-,TRBV19,CASRVGARELFF
TRBD1,TRBV24-1,CATSDNRDRAYNEQFF
-,TRBV25-1,CASQGTAYEQYF
TRBD1,TRBV5-6,CASSPGQGGEKLFF
-,TRBV6-5,CASSYSLLGETYEQYF
-,TRBV9,CASSVEGSYYEQYF
-,TRBV27,CASSRGGEGNSPLHF
-,TRBV29-1,CSVVGDVYEQYF
-,TRBV5-4,CASSEAVNQPQHF
TRBD1,TRBV6-2/TRBV6-3,CASSQGARGNQPQHF
-,TRBV15,CATSRGEGKLFF
TRBD1,TRBV10-3,CAISESFQGGNEKLFF
-,TRBV29-1,CSVRTGFTEAFF
TRBD1,TRBV6-5,CASRGQVVPDYGYTF
TRBD2,TRBV19,CASSGLAGVTDTQYF
-,TRBV5-5,CASSSPSEEVNQETQYF
-,TRBV7-8,CASSLVMEGIYEQYF
-,TRBV7-9,CASSWGVNEQFF
TRBD1,TRBV5-1,CASSRLGQGGGNTIYF
-,TRBV14,CASSQDGGGLPAISYEQYF
-,TRBV7-9,CASSSYGKMNTEAFF
-,TRBV28,CASSPAAGFPGELFF
-,TRBV19,CASSMGAELTNTGELFF
-,TRBV10-1,CASSALVNTEAFF
TRBD1,TRBV15,CATSRGGQSNYGYTF
-,TRBV6-5,CASSYRGAPEREQYF
TRBD1,TRBV19,CASSMGTGSLGNTIYF
-,TRBV9,CASSPQAGDVDYGYTF